This TCR beta chain was found in a study of a mutant IDH1 vaccine in newly diagnosed glioma. This CDR3 has 16 residues. Trimming cost V 0 bases and J 5 bases; bases outside gene matches: 9. Germline CDR1 is SEHNR and CDR2 is FQNEAQ (reference sequence). Some clones are missing from TCRdb's copy, which holds only in-frame ones; the method was immunoSEQ multiplex PCR. Of tens of thousands of clones listed, 70% to 80% were seen once; the top ten hold 1.5% to 2%. Time point in this sample: baseline, week 1 (first vaccination visit). Treatment here: pre-vaccination baseline after standard-of-care therapy. The V call is TRBV7-9, the J call TRBJ2-7, with TRBD2 matching over 8 bases. The origin of this receptor is a woman aged 35 to 49 with glioma. This material consisted of PBMCs, taken from a glioma patient treated with radiotherapy, temozolomide or both. In nucleotides, the CDR3 is TGTGCCAGCAGCTTAGCGTCGAACGGACTAGCCCACGAGCAGTACTTC. The encoded protein is CASSLASNGLAHEQYF.